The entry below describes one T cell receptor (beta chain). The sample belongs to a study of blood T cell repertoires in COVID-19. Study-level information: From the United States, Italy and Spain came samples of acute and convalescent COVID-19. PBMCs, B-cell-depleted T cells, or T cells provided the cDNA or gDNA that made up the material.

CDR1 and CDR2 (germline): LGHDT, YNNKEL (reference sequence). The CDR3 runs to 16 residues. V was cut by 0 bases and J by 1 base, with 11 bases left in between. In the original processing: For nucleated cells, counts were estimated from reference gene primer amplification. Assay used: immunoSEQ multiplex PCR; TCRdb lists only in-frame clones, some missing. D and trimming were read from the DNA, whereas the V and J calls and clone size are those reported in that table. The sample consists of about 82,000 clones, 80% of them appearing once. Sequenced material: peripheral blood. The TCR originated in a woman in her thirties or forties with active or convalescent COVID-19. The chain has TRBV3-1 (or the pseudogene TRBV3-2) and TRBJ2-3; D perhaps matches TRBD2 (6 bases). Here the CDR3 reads CASSQDFPGGTDTQYF. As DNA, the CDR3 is TGTGCCAGCAGCCAAGATTTTCCGGGAGGCACAGATACGCAGTATTTT.